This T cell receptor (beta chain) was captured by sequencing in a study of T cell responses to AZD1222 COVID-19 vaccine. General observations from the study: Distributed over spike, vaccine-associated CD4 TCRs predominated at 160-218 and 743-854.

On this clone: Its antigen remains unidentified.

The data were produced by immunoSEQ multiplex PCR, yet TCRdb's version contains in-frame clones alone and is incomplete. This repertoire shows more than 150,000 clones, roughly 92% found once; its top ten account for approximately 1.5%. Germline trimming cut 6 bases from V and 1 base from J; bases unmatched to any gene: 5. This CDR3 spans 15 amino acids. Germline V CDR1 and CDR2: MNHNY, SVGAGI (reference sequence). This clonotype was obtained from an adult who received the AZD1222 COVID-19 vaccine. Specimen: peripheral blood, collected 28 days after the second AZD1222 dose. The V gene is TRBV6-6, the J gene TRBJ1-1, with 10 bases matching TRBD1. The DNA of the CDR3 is TGTGCCAGCAGCCCATGGGACAGGGGGAACACTGAAGCTTTCTTT. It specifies CASSPWDRGNTEAFF.